The 20 T cell receptor beta chains below come from one sample, sequenced in a study of T cell responses to AZD1222 COVID-19 vaccine. Using immunoSEQ multiplex PCR, the repertoire was profiled, and TCRdb retains in-frame clones only, with some absent. The repertoire holds 130,000 to 150,000 clones, with about 87% as singletons. This sample comprised peripheral blood, obtained on day 0 of AZD1222 vaccination. These TCRs come from an adult in good health.

The chain carries TRBV5-6 and TRBJ1-1; 9 positions match TRBD1. The length of the CDR3 is 16 residues. Trimming cost V 0 bases and J 5 bases; bases outside gene matches: 8. The germline V gene has CDR1 SGHDT and CDR2 YYEEEE. This CDR3 reads CASSLDRGRIETEAFF. The CDR3 DNA reads TGTGCCAGCAGCTTGGACAGGGGGCGCATAGAAACTGAAGCTTTCTTT. The full variable domain, completed using reference TRBV5-6 and TRBJ1-1, is DAGVTQSPTHLIKTRGQQVTLRCSPKSGHDTVSWYQQALGQGPQFIFQYYEEEERQRGNFPDRFSGHQFPNYSSELNVNALLLGDSALYLCASSLDRGRIETEAFFGQGTRLTVV.

This chain joins TRBV12-3 or TRBV12-4 and TRBJ1-1, with 9 bases identical to TRBD1. The length of the CDR3 is 13 residues. V was pared by 7 bases and J by 8 bases, with 8 bases of the junction left unmatched. CDR3 sequence: CASKWTGEVEAFF. For the CDR3, the DNA is TGTGCCAGCAAATGGACAGGGGAAGTGGAAGCTTTCTTT.

The CDR3 region has the DNA TGTGCCAGCAGCCGTTTCGATAGAATGAGTTACGAGCAGTACTTC. This sequence encodes CASSRFDRMSYEQYF. V gene TRBV3-1 (or the pseudogene TRBV3-2) combines with J gene TRBJ2-7, with D uncertain. The CDR3 loop spans 15 amino acids. V lost 4 bases and J lost 4, with 17 bases in between. Germline CDR1 and CDR2: LGHDT and YNNKEL (reference sequence).

The CDR3 loop is CASSLQGTNTGELFF. The CDR3 DNA follows: TGTGCCAGCAGCTTACAGGGGACCAACACCGGGGAGCTGTTTTTT. The V call is TRBV7-3, the J call TRBJ2-2, with TRBD1 as a possible D gene (6 bases). The CDR3 is made up of 15 amino acids. V lost 2 bases to trimming and J lost 2 bases, with 9 bases between them. In germline, CDR1 is SGHTA, CDR2 FQGTGA.

V is TRBV7-9 and J is TRBJ1-4, with 7 bases lining up with TRBD1. The CDR3 runs to 17 residues. The V gene's germline CDR1 is SEHNR and CDR2 FQNEAQ (reference sequence). V lost 6 bases, J lost 1 base, and 11 bases stayed unmatched. CDR3 sequence: CASSQRQGGRTNEKLFF. For the CDR3, the DNA is TGTGCCAGCAGTCAAAGGCAGGGGGGACGAACTAATGAAAAACTGTTTTTT.

V and J are TRBV28 and TRBJ2-7; D might be TRBD1 (5 bases). The CDR3 extends over 14 amino acids. V lost 6 bases and J lost 2, with 14 bases in between. The V gene's germline CDR1 is MDHEN and CDR2 SYDVKM. The CDR3 is CASSHGALAYEQYF. CDR3 DNA: TGTGCCAGCAGCCATGGGGCCCTTGCCTACGAGCAGTACTTC. The full variable domain, in which reference TRBV28 and TRBJ2-7 provide the parts outside the CDR3, is DVKVTQSSRYLVKRTGEKVFLECVQDMDHENMFWYRQDPGLGLRLIYFSYDVKMKEKGDIPEGYSVSREKKERFSLILESASTNQTSMYLCASSHGALAYEQYFGPGTRLTVT.

V gene TRBV6-6 combines with J gene TRBJ2-5; 7 nucleotides line up with TRBD2. Looked up from germline, CDR1 is MNHNY and CDR2 is SVGAGI (reference sequence). The CDR3 sequence is 12 residues long. V lost 7 bases and J lost 7; bases outside the gene matches: 6. The CDR3 bases are TGTGCCAGCAATCTGGGGGAGGGGACCCAGTACTTC. Protein product: CASNLGEGTQYF.

This clone was detected only once. The chain links TRBV29-1 to TRBJ2-1; no definite D call. The CDR3 runs to 13 residues. Per germline, CDR1 SQVTM and CDR2 ANQGSEA. V lost 8 bases and J 0 bases, leaving 11 bases between the germline ends. The CDR3 reads CSTRPSSYNEQFF. The CDR3 region has the DNA TGCAGCACCCGACCGAGCTCCTACAATGAGCAGTTCTTC.

The gene calls are TRBV20-1 and TRBJ1-2; weak D call: TRBD1 (5 bases). Germline CDR1 is DFQATT and CDR2 is SNEGSKA (reference sequence). The ends were cut back, 3 bases at V and 7 bases at J, with 12 bases in the middle. CDR3 length equals 12 residues. The chain's CDR3 is CSASPPGSGYTF. CDR3 DNA: TGCAGTGCTAGTCCCCCAGGGTCTGGCTACACCTTC.

This clone was detected once. The chain employs TRBV12-3 or TRBV12-4 and TRBJ1-5; no clear D gene. The CDR3 is 12 amino acids. V was pared by 4 bases and J by 9 bases, with 10 bases between. The CDR3 loop is CASSSGNLPQHF. For the CDR3, the DNA is TGTGCCAGCAGTTCGGGGAACTTGCCCCAGCATTTT.

V usage is TRBV11-1 and J usage is TRBJ1-2; D gene ambiguous. Trimming shortened V by 5 bases and J by 4 bases, and 20 bases separated the two germline ends. CDR1 is SGHAT, CDR2 FQDESV, per germline (reference sequence). The length of the CDR3 is 16 residues. Here the CDR3 DNA reads TGTGCCAGCAGCCCCCAGGAGGCTGCGGCCCCCTATGGCTACACCTTC. Its protein is CASSPQEAAAPYGYTF.

V usage is TRBV7-3 and J usage is TRBJ1-6, with no clear D. The germline CDR1 and CDR2 sequences are SGHTA and FQGTGA. V was trimmed by 2 bases and J by 4 bases, leaving 6 bases between them. CDR3 length: 14 residues. In nucleotides, the CDR3 is TGTGCCAGCAGCTTAGGCAGTTATAATTCACCCCTCCACTTT. Translated, it gives CASSLGSYNSPLHF.

The rearrangement links TRBV7-9 to TRBJ1-2; D unclear. V was clipped by 6 bases and J by 0 bases, with 11 bases between them. The CDR3 has 14 amino acids. Germline CDR1 and CDR2: SEHNR and FQNEAQ (reference sequence). The CDR3 region has the DNA TGTGCCAGCAGTCTGTCCGGGGCTAACTATGGCTACACCTTC. Protein sequence: CASSLSGANYGYTF.

The chain carries TRBV5-1 and TRBJ1-1; no reliable D call. From germline, CDR1 is SGHRS and CDR2 YFSETQ. The germline V and J ends were trimmed by 3 bases and 0 bases, with 6 bases remaining between them. This CDR3 is 13 amino acids long. CDR3 protein: CASSWEMNTEAFF. Written as DNA, the CDR3 is TGCGCCAGCAGCTGGGAAATGAACACTGAAGCTTTCTTT. Looking up the rest from reference TRBV5-1 and TRBJ1-1 gives the full variable domain: KAGVTQTPRYLIKTRGQQVTLSCSPISGHRSVSWYQQTPGQGLQFLFEYFSETQRNKGNFPGRFSGRQFSNSRSEMNVSTLELGDSALYLCASSWEMNTEAFFGQGTRLTVV.

The CDR3 protein is CASSNGGETHPKNEQFF. CDR3 in DNA: TGTGCCAGCAGCAACGGGGGGGAGACTCATCCAAAAAATGAGCAGTTCTTC. This sequence joins TRBV21-1 and TRBJ2-1; the table's D call TRBD2 went unverified against the DNA. TRBV21-1 is termed a pseudogene. This CDR3 has 17 amino acids.

This rearrangement joins TRBV5-1 to TRBJ1-1, with 12 bases lining up with TRBD1. In germline, CDR1 is SGHRS, CDR2 YFSETQ. Germline trimming cut 0 bases from V and 1 base from J; bases unmatched to any gene: 10. This CDR3 contains 19 residues. The CDR3 protein is CASSLGWGQGARGNTEAFF. CDR3 in DNA: TGCGCCAGCAGCTTGGGGTGGGGACAGGGGGCTCGTGGGAACACTGAAGCTTTCTTT. The full variable domain, with the rest looked up from reference TRBV5-1 and TRBJ1-1, is KAGVTQTPRYLIKTRGQQVTLSCSPISGHRSVSWYQQTPGQGLQFLFEYFSETQRNKGNFPGRFSGRQFSNSRSEMNVSTLELGDSALYLCASSLGWGQGARGNTEAFFGQGTRLTVV.

V and J are TRBV18 and TRBJ2-3; D is unresolved. CDR1 and CDR2 from the germline V gene are KGHSH and LQKENI. V lost 1 base, J lost 2 bases, and 10 bases lay in between. The CDR3 loop spans 15 amino acids. CDR3 sequence: CASSPRRTDTDTQYF. The CDR3 DNA is TGTGCCAGCTCACCACGGCGAACAGACACAGATACGCAGTATTTT.

This clone was counted once. The V gene is TRBV9, the J gene TRBJ2-1; 9 bases line up with TRBD1. V was pared by 10 bases and J by 7 bases, with 12 bases of the junction left unmatched. In germline, CDR1 is SGDLS, CDR2 YYNGEE. The CDR3 length is 14 residues. The CDR3 DNA reads as TGTGCCTCACGTCAGGGACAGGGTTCGAATGAGCAGTTCTTC. Its translation is CASRQGQGSNEQFF.

The CDR3 nucleotides are TGTGCCAGCAGTTCCCTAGGGTCCCACCAGGGTTACTATGGCTACACCTTC. This translates into CASSSLGSHQGYYGYTF. The V and J genes are TRBV27 and TRBJ1-2; tentatively, D is TRBD1 (5 bases). V was cut by 4 bases and J by 3 bases, with 21 bases left in between. CDR3 size: 17 residues. CDR1 MNHEY and CDR2 SMNVEV come from the germline V gene (reference sequence).

A single count supports this clone. The chain joins TRBV11-3 to TRBJ2-5; D may be TRBD1 (6 bases). This CDR3 comprises 13 residues. Germline CDR1 SGHNT, CDR2 YENEEA. Trimming took 5 bases from V and 4 from J, leaving 11 bases between them. This CDR3 reads CASSRTAAETQYF. The CDR3 region has the DNA TGTGCCAGCAGCCGGACAGCGGCAGAGACCCAGTACTTC.